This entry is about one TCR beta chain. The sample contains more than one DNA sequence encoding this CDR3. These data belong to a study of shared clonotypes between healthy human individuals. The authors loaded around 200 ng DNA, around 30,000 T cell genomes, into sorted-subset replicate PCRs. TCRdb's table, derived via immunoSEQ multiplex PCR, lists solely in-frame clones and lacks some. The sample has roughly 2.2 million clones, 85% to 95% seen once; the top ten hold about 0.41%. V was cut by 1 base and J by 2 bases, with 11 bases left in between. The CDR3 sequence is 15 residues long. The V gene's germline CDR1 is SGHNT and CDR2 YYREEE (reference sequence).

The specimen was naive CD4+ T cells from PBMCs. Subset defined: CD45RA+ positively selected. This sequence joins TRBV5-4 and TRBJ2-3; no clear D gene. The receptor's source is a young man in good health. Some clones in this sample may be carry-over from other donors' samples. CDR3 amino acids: CASSLSTGSTDTQYF. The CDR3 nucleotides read TGTGCCAGCAGCTTGTCAACGGGCTCCACAGATACGCAGTATTTT. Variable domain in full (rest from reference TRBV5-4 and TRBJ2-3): ETGVTQSPTHLIKTRGQQVTLRCSSQSGHNTVSWYQQALGQGPQFIFQYYREEENGRGNFPPRFSGLQFPNYSSELNVNALELDDSALYLCASSLSTGSTDTQYFGPGTRLTVL.